This TCR beta chain was sequenced in a study of radiotherapy plus CTLA-4 blockade in lung cancer. Whole-study context: Under 20% of patients responded objectively, and roughly 30% achieved disease control.

Findings and limits, study-wide: Together with interferon-beta, which increased in serum after radiation, early dynamic changes in blood T cell clones were reportedly the best predictors of response.

Lung cancer patients with chemo-refractory metastatic non-small-cell disease were given focal radiation plus CTLA-4 blockade with ipilimumab. Measured with immunoSEQ multiplex PCR; TCRdb has only the in-frame clones, and not every one. The sample consists of roughly 88,000 clones, about 83% of them appearing once. A note on this clone: Its specificity is unknown.

This sample comprised peripheral blood, obtained from a patient treated with radiotherapy plus ipilimumab. The receptor's source is a human donor with non-small cell lung cancer who had stable disease on radiotherapy plus ipilimumab.

CDR3 loop: CASSGGTPIAGGPSGHEQFF. DNA of the CDR3: TGTGCCAGCAGCGGCGGGACGCCGATAGCGGGAGGGCCCTCTGGCCATGAGCAGTTCTTC. The V and J genes are TRBV9 and TRBJ2-1, with TRBD2 identical over 11 bases. The junction had 22 bases not matched to a gene; V was cut back by 3 bases and J by 8 bases. Germline CDR1 reads SGDLS; CDR2 reads YYNGEE. The CDR3 runs 20 residues. The full variable domain, rest sourced from reference TRBV9 and TRBJ2-1, is DSGVTQTPKHLITATGQRVTLRCSPRSGDLSVYWYQQSLDQGLQFLIQYYNGEERAKGNILERFSAQQFPDLHSELNLSSLELGDSALYFCASSGGTPIAGGPSGHEQFFGPGTRLTVL.